A selection of T cell receptor beta chains follows, all from one sample in a study of T cell responses to AZD1222 COVID-19 vaccine. Sequencing was performed with immunoSEQ multiplex PCR; in TCRdb, only in-frame clones are kept and a portion is missing. The top ten hold 17% of the sample, which has more than 90,000 clones, around 84% seen once. Sequenced here: peripheral blood, sampled 28 days after the second AZD1222 dose. These receptors came from an adult who received the AZD1222 COVID-19 vaccine. Both conserved end residues are part of each CDR3. The D gene is left open where the match is weak. The size field is filled for only some rows; it gives once, few, many or a size class.

TRBV7-9	.	TRBJ2-7	.	TGTGCCAGCAGCTTATTAAAGGCCAGCACCTACGAGCAGTACTTC	CASSLLKASTYEQYF
TRBV2	TRBD2	TRBJ2-2	.	TGTGCCAGCATGGGACTAGCGTCCGGGGAGCTGTTTTTT	CASMGLASGELFF
TRBV3-1/TRBV3-2	.	TRBJ2-2	.	TGTGCCAGCAGCCCGACAGGCATGGGCACCGGGGAGCTGTTTTTT	CASSPTGMGTGELFF
TRBV7-9	.	TRBJ2-2	.	TGTGCCAGCAGCCCGTCGAGACTGAACACCGGGGAGCTGTTTTTT	CASSPSRLNTGELFF
TRBV5-6	.	TRBJ2-7	.	TGTGCCAGCAGCTCCCGACACGAGCAGTACTTC	CASSSRHEQYF
TRBV6-5	.	TRBJ2-7	few	TGTGCCAGCAGTCCCTCGGGGCTATCCTACGAGCAGTACTTC	CASSPSGLSYEQYF
TRBV28	.	TRBJ1-1	.	TGTGCCAGCAGTTTATCCTCAGCCATGAACACTGAAGCTTTCTTT	CASSLSSAMNTEAFF
TRBV2	TRBD1	TRBJ1-3	.	TGTGCCAGCAGGCGCACAGGGGGCGTTTGGTCGGATGGAAACACCATATATTTT	CASRRTGGVWSDGNTIYF
TRBV18	.	TRBJ1-1	.	TGTGCCAGCTCACCATTGAAGGACTCTGAAGCTTTCTTT	CASSPLKDSEAFF
TRBV5-1	.	TRBJ2-2	.	TGCGCCAGCAGCTTGGCCGGGTGGGGCGAGAACACCGGGGAGCTGTTTTTT	CASSLAGWGENTGELFF
TRBV7-9	TRBD2	TRBJ2-5	.	TGTGCCAGCAGCTTAGCTCTAGCGGGATGGGAGACCCAGTACTTC	CASSLALAGWETQYF
TRBV5-1	.	TRBJ1-2	once	TGCGCCAGCAGCTTGGCCCCGGGGCCTGCTAACTATGGCTACACCTTC	CASSLAPGPANYGYTF
TRBV5-1	.	TRBJ1-1	.	TGCGCCAGCAGCCAAGACACGAACACTGAAGCTTTCTTT	CASSQDTNTEAFF
TRBV7-3	.	TRBJ2-7	.	TGTGCCAGCAGCCCCGGGACTTCCTCCTACGAGCAGTACTTC	CASSPGTSSYEQYF
TRBV10-3	.	TRBJ2-7	.	TGTGCCATCAGTGAGACCTACGAGCAGTACTTC	CAISETYEQYF
TRBV11-2	.	TRBJ1-1	.	TGTGCCAGCAGCCAACAGATGATGAACACTGAAGCTTTCTTT	CASSQQMMNTEAFF
TRBV2	.	TRBJ1-1	.	TGTGCCAGCAGCCGTGAAGGGGAGAACACTGAAGCTTTCTTT	CASSREGENTEAFF
TRBV9	.	TRBJ1-1	.	TGTGCCAGCAGCGTAGAACGAGCTTCGGAAGCTTTCTTT	CASSVERASEAFF
TRBV4-3	.	TRBJ1-4	.	TGCGCCAGCAGCCAAGGGACAGACAATGAAAAACTGTTTTTT	CASSQGTDNEKLFF
TRBV19	.	TRBJ1-2	.	TGTGCCAGTAGTAGAATGGGGCCCTCTGGAGGGGGCTACACCTTC	CASSRMGPSGGGYTF
TRBV11-2	TRBD1	TRBJ1-6	few	TGTGCCAGCAGCTTAGAAGGGACAGGGAGCAATTCACCCCTCCACTTT	CASSLEGTGSNSPLHF
TRBV5-5	.	TRBJ2-1	few	TGTGCCAGCAGCTTGGACCGGAACTACAATGAGCAGTTCTTC	CASSLDRNYNEQFF
TRBV2	TRBD1	TRBJ2-7	.	TGTGCCAGCAATATCGAGGGGGCGGCGTACTTC	CASNIEGAAYF
TRBV2	TRBD2	TRBJ2-5	few	TGTGCCAGCAAGAGAGAGGGACTAGCGGGATCACACTTC	CASKREGLAGSHF
TRBV2	.	TRBJ2-2	.	TGTGCCAGCAGGAGCACCGGGGAGCTGTTTTTT	CASRSTGELFF
TRBV6-1	.	TRBJ2-2	.	TGTGCCAGCAGTGAAGTTCTAGGAGCGAACACCGGGGAGCTGTTTTTT	CASSEVLGANTGELFF